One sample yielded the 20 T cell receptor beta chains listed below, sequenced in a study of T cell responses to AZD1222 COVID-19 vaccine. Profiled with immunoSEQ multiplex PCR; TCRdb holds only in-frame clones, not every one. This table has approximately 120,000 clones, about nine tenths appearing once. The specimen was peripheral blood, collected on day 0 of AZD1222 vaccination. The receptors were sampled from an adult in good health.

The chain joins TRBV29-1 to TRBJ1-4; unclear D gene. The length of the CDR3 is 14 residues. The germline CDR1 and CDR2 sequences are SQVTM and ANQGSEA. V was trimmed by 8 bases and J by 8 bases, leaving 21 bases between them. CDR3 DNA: TGCAGCACCTCCCTGGTCCGTCCGGGGGAAAAACTGTTTTTT. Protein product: CSTSLVRPGEKLFF.

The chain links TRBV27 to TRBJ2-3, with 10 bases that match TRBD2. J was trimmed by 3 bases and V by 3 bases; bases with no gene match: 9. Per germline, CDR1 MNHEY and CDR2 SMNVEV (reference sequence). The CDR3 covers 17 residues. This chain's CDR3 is CASSFQLSGRGTDTQYF. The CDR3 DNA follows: TGTGCCAGCAGTTTTCAACTGAGCGGGAGGGGAACAGATACGCAGTATTTT.

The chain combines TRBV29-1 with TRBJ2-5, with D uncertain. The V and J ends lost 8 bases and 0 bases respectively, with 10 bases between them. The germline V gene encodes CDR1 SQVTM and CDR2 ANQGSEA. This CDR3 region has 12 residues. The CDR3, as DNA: TGCAGCCAGAGAGGATACCAAGAGACCCAGTACTTC. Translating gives CSQRGYQETQYF.

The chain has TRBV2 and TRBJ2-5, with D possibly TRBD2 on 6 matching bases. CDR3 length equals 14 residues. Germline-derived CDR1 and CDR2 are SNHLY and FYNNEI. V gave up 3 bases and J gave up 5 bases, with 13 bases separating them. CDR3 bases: TGTGCCAGCAGTGAGGCACCGGGGAGGGAGACCCAGTACTTC. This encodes CASSEAPGRETQYF.

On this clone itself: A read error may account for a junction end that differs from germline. CDR3 loop: CASSGTGTREIHF. The CDR3, as DNA: TGTGCCAGCAGTGGAACAGGGACTAGGGAGATTCACTTC. The J gene is TRBJ2-5, the V gene TRBV25-1; 8 bases map to TRBD2. From germline, CDR1 is MGHDK and CDR2 SYGVNS. The CDR3 is made up of 13 amino acids.

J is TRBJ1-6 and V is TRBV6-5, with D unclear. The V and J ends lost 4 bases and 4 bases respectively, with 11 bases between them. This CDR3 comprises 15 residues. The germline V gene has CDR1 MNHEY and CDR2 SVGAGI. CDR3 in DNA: TGTGCCAGCAGTTGGGCGGCGAGTTATAATTCACCCCTCCACTTT. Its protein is CASSWAASYNSPLHF.

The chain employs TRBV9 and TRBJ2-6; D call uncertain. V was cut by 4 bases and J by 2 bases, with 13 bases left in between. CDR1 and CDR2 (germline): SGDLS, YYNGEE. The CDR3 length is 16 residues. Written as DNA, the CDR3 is TGTGCCAGCAGCCCCGTGGGTTCCGCTGGGGCCAACGTCCTGACTTTC. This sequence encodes CASSPVGSAGANVLTF.

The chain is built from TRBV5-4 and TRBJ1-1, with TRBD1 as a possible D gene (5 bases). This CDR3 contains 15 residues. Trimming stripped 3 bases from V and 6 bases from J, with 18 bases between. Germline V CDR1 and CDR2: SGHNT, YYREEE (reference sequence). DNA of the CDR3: TGTGCCAGCAGCTACATCGGGCCTCAAGGGGCTGAAGCTTTCTTT. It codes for CASSYIGPQGAEAFF.

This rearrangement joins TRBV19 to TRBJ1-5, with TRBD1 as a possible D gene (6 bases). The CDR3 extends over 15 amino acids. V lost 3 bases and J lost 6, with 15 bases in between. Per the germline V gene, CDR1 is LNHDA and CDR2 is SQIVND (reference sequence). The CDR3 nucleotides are TGTGCCAGTAGTATCAGGGGCGGTCGGAGTCAGCCCCAGCATTTT. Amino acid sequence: CASSIRGGRSQPQHF.

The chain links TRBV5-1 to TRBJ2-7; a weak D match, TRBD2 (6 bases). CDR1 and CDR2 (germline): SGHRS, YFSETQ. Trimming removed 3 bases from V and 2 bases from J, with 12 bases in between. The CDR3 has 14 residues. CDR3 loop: CASSWRDFAYEQYF. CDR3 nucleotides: TGCGCCAGCAGCTGGAGGGACTTTGCCTACGAGCAGTACTTC.

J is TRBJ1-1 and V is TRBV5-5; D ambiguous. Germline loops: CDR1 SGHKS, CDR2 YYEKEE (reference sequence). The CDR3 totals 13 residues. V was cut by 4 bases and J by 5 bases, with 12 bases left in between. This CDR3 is CASSLGLWTEAFF. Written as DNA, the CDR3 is TGTGCCAGCAGCCTAGGTCTGTGGACTGAAGCTTTCTTT.

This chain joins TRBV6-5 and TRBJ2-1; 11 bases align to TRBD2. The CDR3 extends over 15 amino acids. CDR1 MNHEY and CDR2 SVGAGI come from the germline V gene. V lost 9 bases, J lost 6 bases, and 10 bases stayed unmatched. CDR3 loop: CASGTLAGVGNEQFF. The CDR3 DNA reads TGTGCCAGTGGTACACTAGCGGGAGTAGGCAATGAGCAGTTCTTC.

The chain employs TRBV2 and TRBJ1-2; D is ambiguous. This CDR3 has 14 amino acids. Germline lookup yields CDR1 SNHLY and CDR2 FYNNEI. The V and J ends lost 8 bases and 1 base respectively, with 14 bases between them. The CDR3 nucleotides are TGTGCCAGCCCCCAAGGACCAGATAACTATGGCTACACCTTC. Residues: CASPQGPDNYGYTF.

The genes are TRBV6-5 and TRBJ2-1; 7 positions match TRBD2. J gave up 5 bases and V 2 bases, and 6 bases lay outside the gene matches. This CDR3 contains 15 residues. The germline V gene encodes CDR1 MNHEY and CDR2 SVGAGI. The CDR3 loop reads CASSYSLAEDNEQFF. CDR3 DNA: TGTGCCAGCAGTTACAGCCTAGCGGAGGACAATGAGCAGTTCTTC.

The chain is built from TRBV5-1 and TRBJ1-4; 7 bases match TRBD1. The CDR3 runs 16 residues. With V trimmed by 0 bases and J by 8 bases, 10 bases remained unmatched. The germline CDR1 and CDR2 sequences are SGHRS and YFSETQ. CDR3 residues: CASSLVSGTVYEKLFF. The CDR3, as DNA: TGCGCCAGCAGCTTGGTATCCGGGACAGTATACGAAAAACTGTTTTTT.

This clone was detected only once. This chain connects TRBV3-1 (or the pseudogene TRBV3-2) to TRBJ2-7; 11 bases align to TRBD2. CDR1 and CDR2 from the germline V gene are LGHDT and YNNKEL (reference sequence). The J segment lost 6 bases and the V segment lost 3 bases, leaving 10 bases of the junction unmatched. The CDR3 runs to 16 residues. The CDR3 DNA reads TGTGCCAGCAGCCAGGCCCCCGGACTAGCGGGTGGCGAGCAGTACTTC. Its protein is CASSQAPGLAGGEQYF.

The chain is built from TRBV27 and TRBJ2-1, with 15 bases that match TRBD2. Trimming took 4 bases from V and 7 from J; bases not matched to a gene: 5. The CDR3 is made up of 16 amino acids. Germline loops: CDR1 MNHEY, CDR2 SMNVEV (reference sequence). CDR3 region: CASSSGLAGGPNEQFF. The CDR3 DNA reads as TGTGCCAGCAGTTCAGGACTAGCGGGAGGGCCGAATGAGCAGTTCTTC.

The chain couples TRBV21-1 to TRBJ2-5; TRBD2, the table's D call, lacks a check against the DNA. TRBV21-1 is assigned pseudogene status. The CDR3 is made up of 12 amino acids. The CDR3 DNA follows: TGTGCCAGCAGCAAAGCGCGAGGGACCCAGTACTTC. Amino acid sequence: CASSKARGTQYF.

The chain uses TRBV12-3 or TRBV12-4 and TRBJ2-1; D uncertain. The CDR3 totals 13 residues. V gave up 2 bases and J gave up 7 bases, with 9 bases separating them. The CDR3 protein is CASSLMTVNEQFF. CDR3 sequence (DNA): TGTGCCAGCAGTTTAATGACGGTAAATGAGCAGTTCTTC.

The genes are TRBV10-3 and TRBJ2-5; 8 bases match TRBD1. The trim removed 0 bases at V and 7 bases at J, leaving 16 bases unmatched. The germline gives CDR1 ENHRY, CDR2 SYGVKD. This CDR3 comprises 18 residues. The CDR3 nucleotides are TGTGCCATCAGTGAGTCACGGACAGGGAGGCCCCAAAAGTTGACCCAGTACTTC. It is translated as CAISESRTGRPQKLTQYF.